Here is one TCR beta chain with its context. This CDR3 contains 13 residues. Trimming stripped 3 bases from V and 8 bases from J, with 13 bases between. From germline, CDR1 is GTSNPN and CDR2 SVGIG (reference sequence). The data are from a study of blood T cell repertoires in COVID-19. Repertoires were generated with immunoSEQ multiplex PCR, while TCRdb's copy carries only in-frame clones and drops some. The sample holds some 230,000 clones; approximately 80% are singletons and the top ten take roughly 5.3%. The V call is TRBV30, the J call TRBJ1-4; D is uncertain. Material for sequencing was peripheral blood. The receptor comes from a woman aged 60-70 years who had recovered from COVID-19. This CDR3 reads CAWSATSGEKLFF. CDR3 nucleotide sequence: TGTGCCTGGAGCGCCACCTCAGGCGAAAAACTGTTTTTT.